This entry describes one T cell receptor (beta chain). Recent acute infections and vaccinations were absent in the healthy HIV-negative adult donors. The CDR3 is made up of 15 amino acids. V dropped 3 bases and J dropped 6 bases, with 15 bases sitting between them. In germline, CDR1 is SGHNT, CDR2 YENEEA. This sample was included in a study of shared clonotypes between healthy human individuals. TCRdb keeps only in-frame clones here, not all; method: immunoSEQ multiplex PCR. The sample yields 100,000 or so clones, approximately 70% seen once. Material for sequencing was memory CD8+ T cells sorted from blood. Subset noted: CD45RO+ cells pooled with CCR7-negative TemRA cells. The clonotype comes from a woman in her twenties or thirties in good health. The chain employs TRBV11-3 and TRBJ2-1; D uncertain. CDR3 sequence reads: CASSLTRASANEQFF. The CDR3 nucleotides read TGTGCCAGCAGCTTGACACGCGCCTCGGCCAATGAGCAGTTCTTC.